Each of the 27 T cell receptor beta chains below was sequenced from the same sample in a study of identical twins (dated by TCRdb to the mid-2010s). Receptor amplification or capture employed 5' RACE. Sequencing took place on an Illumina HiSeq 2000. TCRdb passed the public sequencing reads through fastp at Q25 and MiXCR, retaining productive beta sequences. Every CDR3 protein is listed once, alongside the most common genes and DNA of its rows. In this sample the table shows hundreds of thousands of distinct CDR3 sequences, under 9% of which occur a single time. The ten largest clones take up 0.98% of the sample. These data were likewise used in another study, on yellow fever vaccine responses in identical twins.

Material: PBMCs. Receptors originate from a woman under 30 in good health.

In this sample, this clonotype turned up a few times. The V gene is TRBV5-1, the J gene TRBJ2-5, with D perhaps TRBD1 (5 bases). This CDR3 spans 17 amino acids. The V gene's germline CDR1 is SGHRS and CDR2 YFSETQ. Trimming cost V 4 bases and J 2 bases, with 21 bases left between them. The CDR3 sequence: CASSELQDAERQETQYF. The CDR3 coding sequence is TGCGCCAGCAGCGAGTTACAGGACGCGGAAAGACAAGAGACCCAGTACTTC.

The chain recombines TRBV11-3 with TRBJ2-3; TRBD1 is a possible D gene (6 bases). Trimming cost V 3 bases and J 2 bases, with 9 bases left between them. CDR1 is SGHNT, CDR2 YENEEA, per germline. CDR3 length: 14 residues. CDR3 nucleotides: TGTGCCAGCAGCTTTGGGACAACCACAGATACGCAGTATTTT. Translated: CASSFGTTTDTQYF. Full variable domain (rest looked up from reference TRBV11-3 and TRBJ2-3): EAGVVQSPRYKIIEKKQPVAFWCNPISGHNTLYWYLQNLGQGPELLIRYENEEAVDDSQLPKDRFSAERLKGVDSTLKIQPAELGDSAVYLCASSFGTTTDTQYFGPGTRLTVL.

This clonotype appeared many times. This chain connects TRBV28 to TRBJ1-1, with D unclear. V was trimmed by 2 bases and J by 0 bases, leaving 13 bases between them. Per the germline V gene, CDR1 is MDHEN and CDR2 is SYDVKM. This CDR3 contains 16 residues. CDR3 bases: TGTGCCAGCAGTTTAAATGATCTTGTCATGAACACTGAAGCTTTCTTT. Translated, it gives CASSLNDLVMNTEAFF. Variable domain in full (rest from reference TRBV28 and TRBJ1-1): DVKVTQSSRYLVKRTGEKVFLECVQDMDHENMFWYRQDPGLGLRLIYFSYDVKMKEKGDIPEGYSVSREKKERFSLILESASTNQTSMYLCASSLNDLVMNTEAFFGQGTRLTVV.

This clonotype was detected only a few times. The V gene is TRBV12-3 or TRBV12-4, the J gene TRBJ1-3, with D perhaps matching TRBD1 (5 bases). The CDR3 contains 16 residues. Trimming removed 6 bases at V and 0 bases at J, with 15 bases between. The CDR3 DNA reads TGTGCCAGCAGCTTGGACACAGGTCACTCTGGAAACACCATATATTTT. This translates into CASSLDTGHSGNTIYF.

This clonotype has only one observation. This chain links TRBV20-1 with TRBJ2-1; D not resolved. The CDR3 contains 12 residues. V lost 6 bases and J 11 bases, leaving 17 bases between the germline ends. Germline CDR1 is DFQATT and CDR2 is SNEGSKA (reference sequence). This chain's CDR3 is CSAHDGIGQQFF. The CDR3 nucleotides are TGCAGTGCGCACGACGGAATTGGCCAGCAGTTCTTC.

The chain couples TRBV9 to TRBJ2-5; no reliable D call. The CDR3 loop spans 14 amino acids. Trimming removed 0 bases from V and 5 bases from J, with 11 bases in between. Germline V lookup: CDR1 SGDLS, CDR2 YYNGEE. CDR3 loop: CASSVGKGSETQYF. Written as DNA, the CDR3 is TGTGCCAGCAGCGTAGGGAAGGGTTCGGAGACCCAGTACTTC.

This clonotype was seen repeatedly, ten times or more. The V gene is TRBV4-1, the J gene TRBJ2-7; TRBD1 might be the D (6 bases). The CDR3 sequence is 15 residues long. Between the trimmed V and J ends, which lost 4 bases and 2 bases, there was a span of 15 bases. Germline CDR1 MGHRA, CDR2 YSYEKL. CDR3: CASSLQQGEPYEQYF. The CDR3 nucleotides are TGCGCCAGCAGCCTTCAACAGGGAGAACCCTACGAGCAGTACTTC.

In nucleotides, the CDR3 is TGCGCCAGCAGCTCGGTCGGGGGGCAGATGGCCGGGGAGCTGTTTTTT. It codes for CASSSVGGQMAGELFF. The chain combines TRBV5-1 with TRBJ2-2; D perhaps matches TRBD2 (7 bases). This CDR3 has 16 residues. V was trimmed by 3 bases and J by 6 bases, leaving 18 bases between them. CDR1 and CDR2 (germline): SGHRS, YFSETQ.

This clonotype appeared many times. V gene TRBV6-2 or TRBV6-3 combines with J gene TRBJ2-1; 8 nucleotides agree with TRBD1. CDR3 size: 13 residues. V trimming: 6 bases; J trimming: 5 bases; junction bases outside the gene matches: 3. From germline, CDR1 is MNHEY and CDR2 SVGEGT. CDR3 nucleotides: TGTGCCAGCAGAGGGACAGGTGACAATGAGCAGTTCTTC. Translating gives CASRGTGDNEQFF.

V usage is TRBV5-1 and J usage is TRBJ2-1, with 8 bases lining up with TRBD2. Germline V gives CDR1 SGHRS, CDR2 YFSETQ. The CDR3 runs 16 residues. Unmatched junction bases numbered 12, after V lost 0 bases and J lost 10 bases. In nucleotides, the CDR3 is TGCGCCAGCAGCTTGGATCCCGGGAGGGGAGCCGGGGAGCAGTTCTTC. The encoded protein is CASSLDPGRGAGEQFF.

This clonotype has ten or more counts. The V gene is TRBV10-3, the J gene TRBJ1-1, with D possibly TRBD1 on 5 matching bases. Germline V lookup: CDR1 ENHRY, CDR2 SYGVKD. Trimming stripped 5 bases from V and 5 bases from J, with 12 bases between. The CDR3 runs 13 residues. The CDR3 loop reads CAISLGWGTEAFF. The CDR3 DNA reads TGTGCCATCAGTCTGGGGTGGGGGACTGAAGCTTTCTTT.

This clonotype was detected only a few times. The CDR3 DNA reads as TGCAGCGCCGCACCCCTACAGGGGGCATGGGGTTTGGGAGAGACCCAGTACTTC. Translation: CSAAPLQGAWGLGETQYF. The J gene is TRBJ2-5, the V gene TRBV29-1; 9 bases match TRBD1. J was trimmed by 4 bases and V by 7 bases; bases with no gene match: 22. The length of the CDR3 is 18 residues. From germline, CDR1 is SQVTM and CDR2 ANQGSEA.

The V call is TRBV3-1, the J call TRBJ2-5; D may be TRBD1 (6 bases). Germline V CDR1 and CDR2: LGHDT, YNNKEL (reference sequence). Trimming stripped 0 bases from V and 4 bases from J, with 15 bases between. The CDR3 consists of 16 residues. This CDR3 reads CASSQEAATGRETQYF. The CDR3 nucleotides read TGTGCCAGCAGCCAAGAAGCGGCTACAGGGAGAGAGACCCAGTACTTC.

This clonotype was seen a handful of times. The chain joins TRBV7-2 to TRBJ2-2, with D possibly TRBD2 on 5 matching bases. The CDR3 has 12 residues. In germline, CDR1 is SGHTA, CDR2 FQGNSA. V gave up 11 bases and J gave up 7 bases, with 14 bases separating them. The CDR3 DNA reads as TGTGCCGGATTACGTCGGGGCGGGGAGCTGTTTTTT. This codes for CAGLRRGGELFF. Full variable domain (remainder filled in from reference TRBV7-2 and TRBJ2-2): GAGVSQSPSNKVTEKGKDVELRCDPISGHTALYWYRQSLGQGLEFLIYFQGNSAPDKSGLPSDRFSAERTGGSVSTLTIQRTQQEDSAVYLCAGLRRGGELFFGEGSRLTVL.

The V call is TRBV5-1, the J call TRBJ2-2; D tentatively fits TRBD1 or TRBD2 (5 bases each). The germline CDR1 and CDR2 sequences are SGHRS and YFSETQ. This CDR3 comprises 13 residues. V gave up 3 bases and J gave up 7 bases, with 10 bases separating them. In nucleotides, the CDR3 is TGCGCCAGCAGCTGGGGGTTGAACGGGGAGCTGTTTTTT. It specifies CASSWGLNGELFF.

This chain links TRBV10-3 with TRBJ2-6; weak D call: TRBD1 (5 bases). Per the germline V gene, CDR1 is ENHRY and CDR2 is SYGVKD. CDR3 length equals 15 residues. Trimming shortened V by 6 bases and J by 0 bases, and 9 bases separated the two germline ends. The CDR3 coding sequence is TGTGCCATCAGACAGGCCCGCTCTGGGGCCAACGTCCTGACTTTC. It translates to CAIRQARSGANVLTF.

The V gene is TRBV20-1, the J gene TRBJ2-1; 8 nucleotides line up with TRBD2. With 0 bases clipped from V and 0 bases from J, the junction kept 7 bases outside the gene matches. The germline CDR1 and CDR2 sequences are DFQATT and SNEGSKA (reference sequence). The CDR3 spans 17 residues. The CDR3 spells CSARDLAGGHSYNEQFF. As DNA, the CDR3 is TGCAGTGCTAGAGATCTCGCGGGAGGCCACTCCTACAATGAGCAGTTCTTC.

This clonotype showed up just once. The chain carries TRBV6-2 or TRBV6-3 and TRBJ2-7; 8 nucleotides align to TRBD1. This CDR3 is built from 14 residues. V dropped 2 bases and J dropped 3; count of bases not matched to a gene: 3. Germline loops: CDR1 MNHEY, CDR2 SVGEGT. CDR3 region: CASSYIGQGYEQYF. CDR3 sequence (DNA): TGTGCCAGCAGTTACATTGGACAGGGCTACGAGCAGTACTTC.

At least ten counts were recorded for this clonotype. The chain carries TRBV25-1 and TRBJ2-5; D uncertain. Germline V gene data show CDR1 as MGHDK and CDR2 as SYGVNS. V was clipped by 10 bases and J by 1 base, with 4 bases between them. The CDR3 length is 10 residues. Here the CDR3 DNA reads TGTGCCACGATCCAAGAGACCCAGTACTTC. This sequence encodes CATIQETQYF.

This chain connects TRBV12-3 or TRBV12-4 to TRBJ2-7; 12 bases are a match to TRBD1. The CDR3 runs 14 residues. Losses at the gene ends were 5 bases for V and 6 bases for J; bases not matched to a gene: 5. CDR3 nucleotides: TGTGCCAGCAGTAGGGACAGGGGGCGGGTCGAGCAGTACTTC. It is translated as CASSRDRGRVEQYF.

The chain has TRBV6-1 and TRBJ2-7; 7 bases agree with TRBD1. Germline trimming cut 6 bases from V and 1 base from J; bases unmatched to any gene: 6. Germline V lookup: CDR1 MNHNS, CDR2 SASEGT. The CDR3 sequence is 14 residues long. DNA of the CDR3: TGTGCCAGCAGGAAACAGGGGATTTCCTACGAGCAGTACTTC. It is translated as CASRKQGISYEQYF.

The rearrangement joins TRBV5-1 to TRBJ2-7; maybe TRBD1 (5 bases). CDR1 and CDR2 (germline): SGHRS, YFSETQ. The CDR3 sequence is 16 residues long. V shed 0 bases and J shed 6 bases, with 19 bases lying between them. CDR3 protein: CASSLGWTREMAEQYF. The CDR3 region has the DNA TGCGCCAGCAGCTTGGGGTGGACCAGGGAAATGGCCGAGCAGTACTTC.

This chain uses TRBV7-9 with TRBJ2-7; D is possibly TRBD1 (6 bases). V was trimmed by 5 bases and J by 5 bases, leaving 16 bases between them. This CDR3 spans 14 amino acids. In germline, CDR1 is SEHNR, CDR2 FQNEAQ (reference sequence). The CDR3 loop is CASSTWTALDEQYF. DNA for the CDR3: TGTGCCAGCAGCACCTGGACAGCTCTCGACGAGCAGTACTTC. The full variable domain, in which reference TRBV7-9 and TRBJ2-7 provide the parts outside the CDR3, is DTGVSQNPRHKITKRGQNVTFRCDPISEHNRLYWYRQTLGQGPEFLTYFQNEAQLEKSRLLSDRFSAERPKGSFSTLEIQRTEQGDSAMYLCASSTWTALDEQYFGPGTRLTVT.

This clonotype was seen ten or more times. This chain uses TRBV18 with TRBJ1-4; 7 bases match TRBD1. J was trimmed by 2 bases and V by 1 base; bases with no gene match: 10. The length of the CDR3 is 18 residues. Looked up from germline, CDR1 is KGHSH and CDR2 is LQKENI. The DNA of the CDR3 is TGTGCCAGCTCACCACGCCGGGACAGCGGGGGGACTAATGAAAAACTGTTTTTT. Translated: CASSPRRDSGGTNEKLFF.

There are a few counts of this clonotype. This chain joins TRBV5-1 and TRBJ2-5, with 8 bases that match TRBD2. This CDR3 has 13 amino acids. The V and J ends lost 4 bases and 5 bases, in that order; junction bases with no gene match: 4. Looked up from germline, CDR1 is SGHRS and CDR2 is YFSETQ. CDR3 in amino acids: CASSVERGETQYF. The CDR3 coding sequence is TGCGCCAGCAGCGTGGAGCGGGGGGAGACCCAGTACTTC.

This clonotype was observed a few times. This chain's CDR3 is CASGPGSPGETQYF. The CDR3 region has the DNA TGCGCCAGCGGCCCGGGGTCCCCTGGGGAGACCCAGTACTTC. This chain joins TRBV5-1 and TRBJ2-5, with a weak D call TRBD2 (5 bases). CDR3 length: 14 residues. Trimming shortened V by 7 bases and J by 5 bases, and 18 bases separated the two germline ends. Germline CDR1 is SGHRS and CDR2 is YFSETQ.

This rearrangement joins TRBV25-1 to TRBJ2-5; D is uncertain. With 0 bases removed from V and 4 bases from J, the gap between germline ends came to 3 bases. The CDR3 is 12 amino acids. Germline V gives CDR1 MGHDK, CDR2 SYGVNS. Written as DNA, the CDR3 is TGTGCCAGCAGTGAATATGTAGAGACCCAGTACTTC. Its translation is CASSEYVETQYF.